One sample yielded the 19 T cell receptor beta chains listed below, sequenced in a study of blood T cell repertoires in COVID-19 (dated by TCRdb to about 2020). Libraries came from the immunoSEQ multiplex PCR assay. Not all clones reach the TCRdb copy of this immuneACCESS table, which keeps in-frame sequences only. Checked studies attribute under half of the gap to unresolved V genes and leave the rest unexplained. The sample contains about 140,000 clones, roughly 84% of them found a single time. The top ten hold approximately 9% of the sample. The sequencing input was peripheral blood. These receptors were obtained from a young man with COVID-19, enrolled during active disease.

The rearrangement links TRBV18 to TRBJ1-3; D gene unclear. CDR1 and CDR2 (germline): KGHSH, LQKENI. There are 16 residues in the CDR3. Trimming took off 3 bases at V and 1 base at J, with 13 bases between the two ends. DNA of the CDR3: TGTGCCAGCTCACCTAACATACAGAGATCTGGAAACACCATATATTTT. It is translated as CASSPNIQRSGNTIYF. Drawing the rest from reference TRBV18 and TRBJ1-3, the complete variable domain is NAGVMQNPRHLVRRRGQEARLRCSPMKGHSHVYWYRQLPEEGLKFMVYLQKENIIDESGMPKERFSAEFPKEGPSILRIQQVVRGDSAAYFCASSPNIQRSGNTIYFGEGSWLTVV.

The chain is built from TRBV30 and TRBJ1-1, with D possibly TRBD1 on 5 matching bases. The germline CDR1 and CDR2 sequences are GTSNPN and SVGIG (reference sequence). Trimming removed 5 bases from V and 5 bases from J, with 15 bases in between. The CDR3 loop spans 13 amino acids. The CDR3 region is CAWRGGWRTEAFF. DNA for the CDR3: TGTGCCTGGCGGGGGGGATGGCGGACTGAAGCTTTCTTT. The whole variable domain, remainder taken from reference TRBV30 and TRBJ1-1, is SQTIHQWPATLVQPVGSPLSLECTVEGTSNPNLYWYRQAAGRGLQLLFYSVGIGQISSEVPQNLSASRPQDRQFILSSKKLLLSDSGFYLCAWRGGWRTEAFFGQGTRLTVV.

The genes are TRBV4-1 and TRBJ1-1; D is possibly TRBD1 (5 bases). The V end was cut by 6 bases, the J end by 0 bases, with 14 bases between. Germline assignment: CDR1 MGHRA and CDR2 YSYEKL. The CDR3 sequence is 15 residues long. For the CDR3, the DNA is TGCGCCAGCAGGCTAGAGTGGGGCTTGAACACTGAAGCTTTCTTT. Protein sequence: CASRLEWGLNTEAFF.

This rearrangement joins TRBV6-5 to TRBJ1-2; D is unresolved. This CDR3 has 14 amino acids. Germline V gene sequence: CDR1 MNHEY, CDR2 SVGAGI. Trimming left V 10 bases short and J 0 bases short, with 15 bases between. DNA of the CDR3: TGTGCCATACTGCCACAGAGTTCTAACTATGGCTACACCTTC. Its protein is CAILPQSSNYGYTF.

V is TRBV5-1 and J is TRBJ2-5; TRBD2 matches at 12 bases. The length of the CDR3 is 18 residues. Per germline, CDR1 SGHRS and CDR2 YFSETQ. The trim removed 4 bases at V and 4 bases at J, leaving 14 bases unmatched. For the CDR3, the DNA is TGCGCCAGCAGCGGCGGATTGACTAGCGGGAGCGGATCAGAGACCCAGTACTTC. Protein: CASSGGLTSGSGSETQYF.

The sample holds one count of this clone. The chain uses TRBV2 and TRBJ1-2; D gene uncertain. The CDR3 spans 11 residues. V dropped 5 bases and J dropped 7 bases, with 8 bases sitting between them. Germline V gene data show CDR1 as SNHLY and CDR2 as FYNNEI. Here the CDR3 reads CASSLVVGYTF. As DNA, the CDR3 is TGTGCCAGCAGTTTAGTTGTTGGCTACACCTTC.

The chain employs TRBV7-8 and TRBJ1-2; no clear D gene. CDR1 is SGHVS and CDR2 is FQNEAQ in the germline V gene. The CDR3 is 16 residues long. The V gene lost 1 base and the J gene lost 1 base, with 13 bases spanning the gap. CDR3 sequence reads: CASSLDVVRINYGYTF. For the CDR3, the DNA is TGTGCCAGCAGCTTAGATGTTGTCAGGATTAACTATGGCTACACCTTC.

The V gene is TRBV10-2, the J gene TRBJ1-2; a weak D match, TRBD1 (5 bases). This CDR3 contains 14 residues. V was clipped by 8 bases and J by 4 bases, with 17 bases between them. Germline V gives CDR1 WSHSY, CDR2 SAAADI. In DNA form, the CDR3 reads TGCGCCAGCCTGAAAACGGGGGGGGGCTATGGCTACACCTTC. This sequence encodes CASLKTGGGYGYTF.

The rearrangement joins TRBV14 to TRBJ1-2, with 9 bases fitting TRBD1. Germline V gene lookup returns CDR1 SGHDN and CDR2 FVKESK. J gave up 2 bases and V 2 bases, and 6 bases lay outside the gene matches. The CDR3 runs 16 residues. The CDR3 DNA follows: TGTGCCAGCAGCCAATGGACAGGGGTTGAAAACTATGGCTACACCTTC. As protein: CASSQWTGVENYGYTF.

V is TRBV7-9 and J is TRBJ1-2; 7 nucleotides line up with TRBD1. The CDR3 extends over 14 amino acids. V dropped 3 bases and J dropped 10; count of bases not matched to a gene: 11. Per germline, CDR1 SEHNR and CDR2 FQNEAQ (reference sequence). CDR3 amino acids: CASSLLGQVYDYTF. As DNA, the CDR3 is TGTGCCAGCAGCTTGCTTGGACAGGTCTACGACTACACCTTC.

The V call is TRBV9, the J call TRBJ2-5, with TRBD2 identical over 11 bases. V trimming: 0 bases; J trimming: 0 bases; junction bases outside the gene matches: 1. Germline loops: CDR1 SGDLS, CDR2 YYNGEE. The CDR3 has 16 residues. The DNA of the CDR3 is TGTGCCAGCAGCGTAGCGACTAGCGGGAACCAAGAGACCCAGTACTTC. It codes for CASSVATSGNQETQYF.

This chain uses TRBV6-2 or TRBV6-3 with TRBJ1-5, with unresolved D. CDR3 length: 15 residues. The V end lost 0 bases, the J end lost 3 bases, and 9 bases lay between the germline ends. Germline assignment: CDR1 MNHEY and CDR2 SVGEGT. CDR3 residues: CASSYSAGPNQPQHF. In nucleotides, the CDR3 is TGTGCCAGCAGTTACTCGGCAGGCCCCAATCAGCCCCAGCATTTT.

CDR3 DNA sequence: TGCAGTGCTAGAGAGGGGCTAGGCTACACCTTC. It is translated as CSAREGLGYTF. The chain couples TRBV20-1 to TRBJ1-2; possibly TRBD1 for D (5 bases). Germline V gives CDR1 DFQATT, CDR2 SNEGSKA (reference sequence). The CDR3 is made up of 11 amino acids. The ends were cut back, 0 bases at V and 8 bases at J, with 7 bases in the middle.

This clone was found once. This chain uses TRBV7-9 with TRBJ2-3; 10 nucleotides align to TRBD2. In germline, CDR1 is SEHNR, CDR2 FQNEAQ (reference sequence). There are 16 residues in the CDR3. V shed 1 base, J shed 3 bases, and the junction held 4 bases outside the gene matches. CDR3: CASSLVLAGATDTQYF. The CDR3 DNA is TGTGCCAGCAGCTTAGTCCTAGCGGGAGCTACAGATACGCAGTATTTT.

Here the CDR3 reads CATSDPQGPRETQYF. In DNA, the CDR3 is TGTGCCACCAGTGATCCCCAGGGTCCCCGAGAGACCCAGTACTTC. The chain carries TRBV24-1 and TRBJ2-5; D perhaps matches TRBD1 (5 bases). This CDR3 is built from 15 residues. V was trimmed by 3 bases and J by 4 bases, leaving 14 bases between them. The germline V gene encodes CDR1 KGHDR and CDR2 SFDVKD.

The chain is built from TRBV9 and TRBJ2-6, with D maybe TRBD1 (6 bases). The CDR3 has 17 residues. The V end was cut by 1 base, the J end by 0 bases, with 11 bases between. Germline V gives CDR1 SGDLS, CDR2 YYNGEE. CDR3 protein: CASSVYGTPSGANVLTF. The DNA of the CDR3 is TGTGCCAGCAGCGTATACGGGACACCCTCTGGGGCCAACGTCCTGACTTTC.

V usage is TRBV4-1 and J usage is TRBJ2-3; D is uncertain. Deletions cut 0 bases from V and 1 base from J, with 5 bases between. Germline lookup yields CDR1 MGHRA and CDR2 YSYEKL. The CDR3 is made up of 14 amino acids. In nucleotides, the CDR3 is TGCGCCAGCAGCCAAGATTCGGGCACAGATACGCAGTATTTT. This translates into CASSQDSGTDTQYF.

The chain couples TRBV2 to TRBJ2-3; 8 bases agree with TRBD2. Germline-derived CDR1 and CDR2 are SNHLY and FYNNEI. The J segment lost 5 bases and the V segment lost 6 bases, leaving 7 bases of the junction unmatched. This CDR3 has 14 amino acids. CDR3 region: CASRTSVVRDTQYF. CDR3 nucleotides: TGTGCCAGCAGGACTAGCGTGGTAAGAGATACGCAGTATTTT.

V usage is TRBV6-5 and J usage is TRBJ1-5; D ambiguous. CDR3 size: 15 residues. Trimming cost V 4 bases and J 4 bases, with 14 bases left between them. The germline CDR1 and CDR2 sequences are MNHEY and SVGAGI. The CDR3, as DNA: TGTGCCAGCAGTTCAACGGAGGGCAGAAATCAGCCCCAGCATTTT. Translation gives CASSSTEGRNQPQHF.